These 24 T cell receptor beta chains originate from one sample sequenced in a study of identical twins. TCRdb called the 5' RACE reads again in MiXCR, with one record for every CDR3 protein. In the table there are 1.5 million to 2 million distinct CDR3 sequences, around 33% of which are singletons. The sequenced sample consisted of cord blood. The source is a newborn girl in good health.

This sequence joins TRBV24-1 and TRBJ2-1, with 7 bases fitting TRBD2. CDR3 length: 15 amino acids. J gave up 9 bases and V 4 bases, and 11 bases lay outside the gene matches. In germline, CDR1 is KGHDR, CDR2 SFDVKD. CDR3 residues: CATSDPNGGGSEQFF. CDR3 coding DNA: TGTGCCACCAGTGACCCTAATGGGGGGGGAAGTGAGCAGTTCTTC.

This clonotype was detected a few times. A much larger clonotype is one base distant, so this may be a read error. The chain couples TRBV6-1 to TRBJ2-3, with 7 bases identical to TRBD1. Germline V gene lookup returns CDR1 MNHNS and CDR2 SASEGT. The CDR3 has 13 amino acids. V was clipped by 6 bases and J by 1 base; unmatched bases: 1. The CDR3 here is CASRDRRTDTQYF. DNA for the CDR3: TGTGCCAGCAGGGACAGGCGCACAGATACGCAGTATTTT.

V is TRBV4-2 and J is TRBJ2-1, with 8 bases matching TRBD2. J gave up 2 bases and V 4 bases, and 4 bases lay outside the gene matches. There are 15 residues in the CDR3. Germline V gene data show CDR1 as LGHNA and CDR2 as YNFKEQ. Written as DNA, the CDR3 is TGTGCCAGCAGCCGTAGCGGGACCGCCTACAATGAGCAGTTCTTC. This gives the protein CASSRSGTAYNEQFF.

This clonotype was observed a few times. The rearrangement links TRBV27 to TRBJ1-1; 8 nucleotides agree with TRBD1. Germline V gene sequence: CDR1 MNHEY, CDR2 SMNVEV (reference sequence). There are 13 residues in the CDR3. V lost 1 base, J lost 8 bases, and 3 bases stayed unmatched. CDR3 in amino acids: CASSLFGDREAFF. CDR3 nucleotides: TGTGCCAGCAGTTTATTTGGGGACAGGGAAGCTTTCTTT.

This clonotype was seen more than once but under ten times. The V call is TRBV5-1, the J call TRBJ2-1, with a weak D call TRBD2 (6 bases). Trimming took 1 base from V and 4 from J, leaving 9 bases between them. Germline CDR1 and CDR2: SGHRS and YFSETQ. The CDR3 sequence is 14 residues long. The CDR3 DNA reads as TGCGCCAGCAGCTTGACGGGGGTATACAATGAGCAGTTCTTC. Encoded protein: CASSLTGVYNEQFF.

This clonotype was seen a handful of times. The chain carries TRBV3-1 and TRBJ2-1; no clear D. V gave up 0 bases and J gave up 0 bases, with 12 bases separating them. The CDR3 runs 17 residues. Per germline, CDR1 LGHDT and CDR2 YNNKEL (reference sequence). The CDR3 region has the DNA TGTGCCAGCAGCCAAGAGGGCCTACCGAGCTCCTACAATGAGCAGTTCTTC. It is translated as CASSQEGLPSSYNEQFF.

The chain uses TRBV4-2 and TRBJ1-1; possibly TRBD1 for D (5 bases). CDR3 length: 15 residues. Germline CDR1 LGHNA, CDR2 YNFKEQ. V lost 2 bases to trimming and J lost 0 bases, with 10 bases between them. The CDR3, as DNA: TGTGCCAGCAGCCAACCTGGACACATGAACACTGAAGCTTTCTTT. This gives the protein CASSQPGHMNTEAFF.

This clonotype was observed many times. The chain joins TRBV28 to TRBJ2-7; D is possibly TRBD2 (5 bases). Trimming cost V 6 bases and J 3 bases, with 18 bases left between them. The CDR3 totals 15 residues. The germline V gene encodes CDR1 MDHEN and CDR2 SYDVKM. The CDR3 sequence is CASSKWESPYYEQYF. DNA for the CDR3: TGTGCCAGCAGCAAGTGGGAGTCGCCCTACTACGAGCAGTACTTC.

J is TRBJ2-1 and V is TRBV5-1, with a tentative D call TRBD1 (6 bases). CDR3 length: 12 residues. Trimming took 0 bases from V and 12 from J, leaving 10 bases between them. CDR1 SGHRS and CDR2 YFSETQ come from the germline V gene. The CDR3 sequence: CASSLGGLGQFF. CDR3 nucleotide sequence: TGCGCCAGCAGCTTGGGGGGGCTCGGGCAGTTCTTC.

The V gene is TRBV10-1, the J gene TRBJ2-1; D ambiguous. The V end lost 3 bases, the J end lost 11 bases, and 20 bases lay between the germline ends. The CDR3 has 15 residues. The germline CDR1 and CDR2 sequences are WNHNN and SYGVQD (reference sequence). The CDR3 DNA follows: TGCGCCAGCAGTGATTTTGGCCAGGACCCCAACAAGCAGTTCTTC. This sequence encodes CASSDFGQDPNKQFF.

This sequence joins TRBV7-9 and TRBJ1-2; maybe TRBD1 (5 bases). Germline loops: CDR1 SEHNR, CDR2 FQNEAQ (reference sequence). V dropped 5 bases and J dropped 8 bases, with 18 bases sitting between them. The CDR3 runs to 14 residues. The CDR3 sequence: CASSLQVGSGGYTF. Here the CDR3 DNA reads TGTGCCAGCAGCCTACAGGTGGGATCCGGCGGCTACACCTTC.

This clonotype showed up just a few times. Here the CDR3 reads CASRAGTGDTQYF. CDR3 in DNA: TGTGCCAGCAGGGCGGGCACAGGGGATACGCAGTATTTT. The gene calls are TRBV6-6 and TRBJ2-3; maybe TRBD1 (6 bases). V shed 6 bases and J shed 6 bases, with 13 bases lying between them. The CDR3 is 13 amino acids. CDR1 and CDR2 from the germline V gene are MNHNY and SVGAGI (reference sequence).

This clonotype was observed a handful of times. This chain uses TRBV6-6 with TRBJ2-1; tentative D call: TRBD2 (5 bases). V was clipped by 7 bases and J by 4 bases, with 20 bases between them. This CDR3 is 16 amino acids long. Germline-derived CDR1 and CDR2 are MNHNY and SVGAGI (reference sequence). The CDR3 sequence is CASILRRGSGYNEQFF. CDR3 nucleotides: TGTGCCAGCATCCTACGAAGAGGGAGTGGTTACAATGAGCAGTTCTTC.

V and J are TRBV20-1 and TRBJ1-6, with D possibly TRBD1 on 6 matching bases. V lost 6 bases, J lost 9 bases, and 12 bases lay in between. Germline lookup yields CDR1 DFQATT and CDR2 SNEGSKA (reference sequence). The CDR3 has 12 amino acids. CDR3 residues: CSAGQPSSPLHF. The CDR3 nucleotides read TGCAGTGCCGGACAGCCGAGTTCACCCCTCCACTTT.

This clonotype was seen only a few times. The chain uses TRBV5-1 and TRBJ2-2; D is unresolved. The CDR3 covers 12 residues. The germline CDR1 and CDR2 sequences are SGHRS and YFSETQ. Trimming took off 5 bases at V and 6 bases at J, with 8 bases between the two ends. The CDR3 DNA reads as TGCGCCAGCAGATACTTGGCCGGGGAGCTGTTTTTT. It codes for CASRYLAGELFF.

This clonotype has at least ten counts. The chain carries TRBV20-1 and TRBJ1-2; possibly TRBD1 for D (5 bases). This CDR3 comprises 12 residues. V lost 0 bases and J 3 bases, leaving 5 bases between the germline ends. From germline, CDR1 is DFQATT and CDR2 SNEGSKA (reference sequence). This chain's CDR3 is CSARDRDYGYTF. DNA for the CDR3: TGCAGTGCTAGAGACAGGGACTATGGCTACACCTTC.

This clonotype has only a few counts. The V call is TRBV7-9, the J call TRBJ2-5; 10 nucleotides align to TRBD2. V lost 1 base, J lost 0 bases, and 2 bases stayed unmatched. In germline, CDR1 is SEHNR, CDR2 FQNEAQ (reference sequence). CDR3 length: 16 amino acids. CDR3 nucleotides: TGTGCCAGCAGCTTAGGGACTAGCGGACACCAAGAGACCCAGTACTTC. This codes for CASSLGTSGHQETQYF.

This clonotype was counted only a few times. The chain recombines TRBV6-5 with TRBJ1-6, with 8 bases fitting TRBD1. The junction had 5 bases not matched to a gene; V was cut back by 5 bases and J by 5 bases. The germline V gene encodes CDR1 MNHEY and CDR2 SVGAGI. The CDR3 covers 15 residues. The CDR3 DNA follows: TGTGCCAGCAGTCCCACAGGGGGTGATAATTCACCCCTCCACTTT. This codes for CASSPTGGDNSPLHF.

The chain uses TRBV12-3 or TRBV12-4 and TRBJ1-1; TRBD1 matches 7 bases. The CDR3 totals 15 residues. Trimming took 4 bases from V and 1 from J; bases not matched to a gene: 6. The CDR3 region is CASSSHRGQNTEAFF. DNA of the CDR3: TGTGCCAGCAGTTCTCACAGGGGACAGAACACTGAAGCTTTCTTT.

The V call is TRBV12-5, the J call TRBJ2-2; D is perhaps TRBD2 (6 bases). The CDR3 length is 16 residues. The germline V gene has CDR1 LGHNT and CDR2 FRNRAP. V lost 3 bases to trimming and J lost 6 bases, with 17 bases between them. The CDR3 loop reads CASGFVLTGEPGELFF. CDR3 nucleotides: TGTGCTAGTGGTTTCGTACTAACGGGGGAACCCGGGGAGCTGTTTTTT.

This clonotype appeared once. The V gene is TRBV6-6, the J gene TRBJ2-5, with 15 bases that match TRBD2. CDR1 and CDR2 (germline): MNHNY, SVGAGI (reference sequence). J gave up 11 bases and V 5 bases, and 9 bases lay outside the gene matches. The CDR3 consists of 15 residues. The CDR3, as DNA: TGTGCCAGCAGTACCGGACTAGCGGGAGGGATGCGGCAGTACTTC. Protein product: CASSTGLAGGMRQYF.

This clonotype was picked up a small number of times. The chain is built from TRBV29-1 and TRBJ2-3; the match to TRBD2 covers 11 bases. The CDR3 sequence is 16 residues long. Trimming took 6 bases from V and 5 from J; bases not matched to a gene: 13. CDR1 and CDR2 from the germline V gene are SQVTM and ANQGSEA. The CDR3 loop is CSVAAWTSGHRDTQYF. DNA for the CDR3: TGCAGCGTCGCGGCATGGACTAGCGGGCACCGAGATACGCAGTATTTT.

Concerning this clonotype: The CDR3 does not close with the conserved phenylalanine or tryptophan, likely indicating a read error. This rearrangement joins TRBV5-6 to TRBJ1-1, with 12 positions matching TRBD1. Losses at the gene ends were 4 bases for V and 6 bases for J; bases not matched to a gene: 4. Germline V gene data show CDR1 as SGHDT and CDR2 as YYEEEE. The CDR3 is 14 residues long. Here the CDR3 DNA reads TGTGCCAGCAGCACCGGGACAGGGGGCTCTGAAGCTTTCTTA. Its protein product is CASSTGTGGSEAFL.

This clonotype showed up many times. The rearrangement links TRBV27 to TRBJ2-7; 11 nucleotides match TRBD2. Per germline, CDR1 MNHEY and CDR2 SMNVEV (reference sequence). V trimming: 6 bases; J trimming: 4 bases; junction bases outside the gene matches: 5. The CDR3 runs 14 residues. The CDR3 bases are TGTGCCAGCAGGCTGCTAGCGGGAGGATACGAGCAGTACTTC. Its translation is CASRLLAGGYEQYF.